Shown below are 5 T cell receptor beta chains from a single sample sequenced in a study of pediatric ulcerative colitis. One to two pinch biopsies were taken from the rectum during colonoscopy. Using immunoSEQ multiplex PCR, the repertoire was profiled, and TCRdb retains in-frame clones only, with some absent. The sample lists under 20,000 clones, just under 75% occurring once. The specimen was gut tissue. Every receptor here comes from a girl aged 5 to 17 with moderate ulcerative colitis.

The chain employs TRBV27 and TRBJ1-1; D uncertain. This CDR3 region has 13 residues. CDR1 and CDR2 (germline): MNHEY, SMNVEV (reference sequence). Trimming took off 3 bases at V and 8 bases at J, with 13 bases between the two ends. CDR3 coding DNA: TGTGCCAGCAGTTTCATTGGTTTTGGAGAAGCTTTCTTT. Its protein product is CASSFIGFGEAFF.

Only a few counts were recorded for this clone. CDR3 in amino acids: CATSREAGTGNTEAFF. CDR3 DNA sequence: TGTGCCACCAGCAGAGAGGCCGGGACAGGGAACACTGAAGCTTTCTTT. V is TRBV15 and J is TRBJ1-1; 8 bases are shared with TRBD1. CDR3 length equals 16 residues. The germline V gene encodes CDR1 LNHNV and CDR2 YYDKDF (reference sequence). Unmatched junction bases numbered 4, after V lost 0 bases and J lost 1 base.

The rearrangement uses TRBV9 and TRBJ1-1; no firm D call. Germline lookup yields CDR1 SGDLS and CDR2 YYNGEE. CDR3 size: 15 residues. V dropped 0 bases and J dropped 1 base, with 10 bases sitting between them. This CDR3 is CASSVAPQTNTEAFF. The CDR3 DNA sequence: TGTGCCAGCAGCGTAGCTCCACAGACGAACACTGAAGCTTTCTTT.

This clone came up once. The chain has TRBV5-4 and TRBJ2-3; D gene unclear. The CDR3 has 13 residues. V lost 4 bases, J lost 3 bases, and 9 bases lay in between. CDR1 SGHNT and CDR2 YYREEE come from the germline V gene (reference sequence). The CDR3 DNA sequence: TGTGCCAGCAGCCTCCCCGGGACAGATACGCAGTATTTT. It codes for CASSLPGTDTQYF. Based on the CDR3 plus reference TRBV5-4 and TRBJ2-3, the full variable domain is ETGVTQSPTHLIKTRGQQVTLRCSSQSGHNTVSWYQQALGQGPQFIFQYYREEENGRGNFPPRFSGLQFPNYSSELNVNALELDDSALYLCASSLPGTDTQYFGPGTRLTVL.

This clone occurred once. The rearrangement joins TRBV6-1 to TRBJ2-5; no firm D call. V lost 8 bases and J lost 4, with 5 bases in between. CDR1 is MNHNS and CDR2 is SASEGT in the germline V gene. The CDR3 consists of 10 residues. The CDR3 DNA follows: TGTGCCAGCCAAAGAGAGACCCAGTACTTC. Translating gives CASQRETQYF.